Here is one T cell receptor beta chain with its context. Its antigen is unidentified. The sample comes from a study of T cells in localized non-small cell lung cancer. Whole-study results and caveats: In the blood, greater T cell density corresponded to longer overall survival. The tumor had only one region sequenced, so heterogeneity remains possible. Uninvolved adjacent lung, not tumor, had the highest T cell clonality.

The CDR3 totals 14 residues. The germline CDR1 and CDR2 sequences are SGHDT and YYEEEE. Trimming left V 4 bases short and J 3 bases short, with 13 bases between. Produced via immunoSEQ multiplex PCR; TCRdb's table is partial and in-frame only. Of 50,000 to 70,000 clones listed, roughly 76% are singletons. The chain uses TRBV5-6 and TRBJ1-2, with D unresolved. The sample consisted of PBMCs, taken before any cancer treatment. This TCR derives from a man aged 35 to 70 with stage II lung adenocarcinoma. The chain's CDR3 is CASSPMPLDYGYTF. CDR3 nucleotide sequence: TGTGCCAGCAGCCCTATGCCACTTGACTATGGCTACACCTTC.